Shown below are 3 T cell receptor beta chains from a single sample sequenced in a study of T cell repertoires in cytomegalovirus infection (dated by TCRdb to the late 2010s). These TCRs are of unknown antigen specificity. The treatment or condition label for this specimen denotes: in vitro stimulation with specific CMV peptide epitopes to enrich CMV-specific T cells. Sequencing was performed on an Illumina HiSeq 1500. TCRdb ran its own pipeline on the public reads, namely fastp trimming at Q25 and MiXCR clone calling, and kept in-frame beta chains. When rows share a CDR3 protein, they turn into one entry using the most common DNA and genes. The sample contains around 710,000 distinct CDR3 sequences, about 27% of them found a single time. Together, the top ten hold around 14% of the sample. This material consisted of cultured CD8+ T cells from PBMCs, taken from culture after CMV antigen stimulation. Every receptor here comes from a human donor in good health (CMV status not recorded). Some clones in this sample may be carry-over from other donors' samples.

This clonotype occurred many times. This chain uses TRBV6-4 with TRBJ2-2; D remains ambiguous. Germline V lookup: CDR1 MRHNA, CDR2 SNTAGT. V was shortened by 2 bases and J by 3 bases, with 4 bases between the two germline ends. The CDR3 sequence is 13 residues long. The CDR3 bases are TGTGCCAGCAGTGACAGGGACACCGGGGAGCTGTTTTTT. This encodes CASSDRDTGELFF.

The chain has TRBV12-3 or TRBV12-4 and TRBJ2-1; TRBD2 agrees at 11 bases. The CDR3 runs to 16 residues. V lost 5 bases to trimming and J lost 2 bases; unmatched junction nucleotides: 5. CDR3: CASSPLAGGTYNEQFF. The DNA for the CDR3 is TGTGCCAGCAGTCCGCTAGCGGGGGGCACCTACAATGAGCAGTTCTTC.

This clonotype occurred many times. The chain is built from TRBV5-6 and TRBJ1-6, with D tentatively TRBD1 (5 bases). The CDR3 extends over 16 amino acids. Trimming stripped 4 bases from V and 6 bases from J, with 17 bases between. Germline assignment: CDR1 SGHDT and CDR2 YYEEEE. CDR3 loop: CASSPPGAGGNSPLHF. The DNA for the CDR3 is TGTGCCAGCAGCCCGCCCGGGGCGGGAGGTAATTCACCCCTCCACTTT. Using reference TRBV5-6 and TRBJ1-6 for the parts outside the CDR3, the full variable domain is DAGVTQSPTHLIKTRGQQVTLRCSPKSGHDTVSWYQQALGQGPQFIFQYYEEEERQRGNFPDRFSGHQFPNYSSELNVNALLLGDSALYLCASSPPGAGGNSPLHFGNGTRLTVT.